Given below is one TCR beta chain in context. The entry originates in a study of early T cells in non-severe SARS-CoV-2 infection. TCRdb fed the 5' RACE reads into MiXCR, producing one record per CDR3 protein. The repertoire holds about 56,000 distinct CDR3 sequences, with over 9.5% as singletons. The sample taken for sequencing was whole blood. This clonotype originated in an adult who was a healthcare worker with PCR-confirmed SARS-CoV-2 infection or an uninfected control (not recorded which).

The CDR3 protein is CASRARDGSGYQETQYF. The CDR3 nucleotides are TGTGCCAGCAGGGCCCGAGATGGTAGCGGATACCAAGAGACCCAGTACTTC. This rearrangement joins TRBV2 to TRBJ2-5; TRBD2 is a possible D gene (6 bases). Germline V gene data show CDR1 as SNHLY and CDR2 as FYNNEI. The CDR3 runs to 17 residues. V was pared by 6 bases and J by 0 bases, with 20 bases between.